Described below is a single T cell receptor beta chain sequence and its context. No antigen is known for it. Using immunoSEQ multiplex PCR, the repertoire was profiled, and TCRdb retains in-frame clones only, with some absent. The sample has 70,000 to 85,000 clones; around 94% are singletons. The record originates from a study of OX40 agonist ivuxolimab in advanced cancers. Study at large: The dose-escalation cohort had hepatocellular carcinoma, melanoma, renal cell or head and neck cancer. General study points: Partial responders dosed at 0.1-3.0 mg/kg displayed clonal expansion ranking among the lowest. CD4+ and CD8+ blood T cells expanded clonally by week 6 at 0.1 to 3.0 mg/kg.

This TCR came from an adult with an advanced solid tumor such as melanoma, head and neck, liver or kidney cancer. Sequenced here: CD4+ or CD8+ T cells sorted from blood, sampled in a trial of the OX40 agonist ivuxolimab.

The CDR3 is CASSHKTGGYEQYF. CDR3 sequence (DNA): TGTGCCAGCAGCCATAAGACAGGAGGCTACGAGCAGTACTTC. This chain joins TRBV7-9 and TRBJ2-7; D may be TRBD1 (6 bases). Trimming shortened V by 5 bases and J by 3 bases, and 14 bases separated the two germline ends. CDR1 is SEHNR, CDR2 FQNEAQ, per germline (reference sequence). This CDR3 has 14 residues.